The T cell receptor (beta chain) described here comes from a study of shared clonotypes between healthy human individuals. Study background: Donors were a couple of women and a few men aged 18 to 49. Study-wide results and caveats: Memory subsets generally showed lower estimated richness than naive subsets.

V lost 8 bases, J lost 0 bases, and 11 bases lay in between. The CDR3 has 13 amino acids. CDR1 and CDR2 (germline): KGHSH, LQKENI. Here immunoSEQ multiplex PCR was the method, and the copy in TCRdb shows in-frame clones only, minus some. The sample has 2,100,000 or so clones; approximately 95% are singletons. About this clone itself: What it recognizes is unknown.

The J gene is TRBJ2-7, the V gene TRBV18; TRBD1 is a possible D gene (5 bases). This TCR came from a man aged 18-30 years in good health. The sample was naive CD4+ T cells sorted from blood. Sample subset: CD45RA+ positively selected. The CDR3 loop reads CASATAISYEQYF. For the CDR3, the DNA is TGTGCCAGCGCGACAGCGATCTCCTACGAGCAGTACTTC. Based on the CDR3 plus reference TRBV18 and TRBJ2-7, the full variable domain is NAGVMQNPRHLVRRRGQEARLRCSPMKGHSHVYWYRQLPEEGLKFMVYLQKENIIDESGMPKERFSAEFPKEGPSILRIQQVVRGDSAAYFCASATAISYEQYFGPGTRLTVT.